Below, one TCR beta chain is given with its context. Its target antigen remains unknown. No much larger clone is present one base from it, and per-base qualities are unavailable. The same CDR3 can be traced to other DNA sequences in this sample. For CDR1 and CDR2, the germline V gene lists SGDLS and YYNGEE. The CDR3 has 13 amino acids, counting the end cysteine and phenylalanine. CDR3 DNA only is kept here, 39 bases in frame from base 1. Trimming removed 4 bases from V and 3 bases from J, leaving 11 bases between the germline ends. The entry originates in a study of shared clonotypes between healthy human individuals (dated by TCRdb to about 2020). About the investigation overall: Two women and a few men aged 18 to 49 years were included in the cohort. Per donor, three plates each were used for CD4 naive and CD4 memory, two for CD8 naive, and one for CD8 memory. The study deeply sequenced blood TCR repertoires of five healthy adults to estimate repertoire size and the extent of clonotype sharing between individuals. To increase sequencing depth and limit assay-specific biases, TCR repertoire library preparation and sequencing were carried out by different laboratories using diverse techniques. Each donor's leukapheresis produced roughly between roughly 0.85 and 9.5 billion PBMCs. Paper-wide results and their limitations: Sharing across a few donors was observed for around 5% of naive CD4, over 3% of naive CD8, 2% to 2.5% of memory CD4, and around 0.42% of memory CD8 clonotypes. Compared with non-shared clonotypes, clonotypes shared by all four sorted-subset donors had higher generation probabilities. Naive subsets generally had larger estimated clonotype richness than memory subsets did. Because the study included a small number of donors, the genetic and exposure-history diversity represented was limited. Pairwise subsampling indicated that sequencing depth was expected to affect the degree of clonotype sharing among donors. Even with the large sequencing depth, rarefaction of the sorted-subset datasets indicated that sequencing was incomplete. Sampling was restricted to blood, and TCR repertoires in tissue are likely to differ from TCR repertoires in blood.

TCR CDR3 regions were amplified from genomic DNA by multiplex PCR using the deep immunoSEQ assay. Genomic DNA extracted from each cell subset was distributed evenly over all wells of several immunoSEQ 96-well plates, and each plate served as one replicate. For sorted subsets, approximately 200 ng of genomic DNA, equivalent to around 29,000 T cell genomes, went into each replicate PCR. Purified libraries were quantified with a Qubit 3.0 fluorometer, sized on a Bioanalyzer 2100, and re-quantified with the KAPA Library Quantification kit. Every immunoSEQ 96-well plate was sequenced on a separate single-read 150-cycle Illumina NextSeq 550 flow cell. Regarding the original processing steps: Because the immunoSEQ output held only junctional sequences and lacked quality scores, the filtering could not match the filtering applied to full-length reads. Sequences were annotated with PyIR, a Python wrapper for IgBLAST v1.9, using IMGT germline references to assign V/J genes and CDR3. Reads were filtered out if the reads had weak V/J assignments (E-value above 1e-6), no CDR3, stop codons, out-of-frame junctions, or ambiguous translated residues. V3J clonotypes were defined by identical inferred V gene, J gene, and CDR3 amino acid sequence. Percentage overlap between repertoires was calculated by dividing the number of shared unique clonotypes by the size of the smaller repertoire. Richness of each repertoire was evaluated using RTK rarefaction, the Chao1 estimator, and Recon v2.1 estimates of unobserved clonotypes. Generation probabilities for all TCRbeta clonotypes obtained by the gDNA method from a handful of donors were computed using OLGA. The immuneACCESS repertoire file appears here via TCRdb, limited to in-frame rearrangements. These files lack a portion of the clones; in checked studies, under half of the deficit traces to unresolved V genes, and the cause of the others is not known. The V and J calls and the clone size are those of that table, but D and trimming were determined from the DNA. The sample table shows 110,000 or so clones, and around 71% are seen once. The ten largest clones add up to approximately 25% of the sample.

The donors were healthy, HIV-negative adults who had no recently reported acute infections or vaccinations. Every donor was a Caucasian adult living in Nashville, Tennessee, USA. The CD8 memory samples were a combination of magnetically selected CD45RO+ cells and CCR7-negative CD45RA+ effector memory (TemRA) cells. Blood was collected by leukapheresis, and PBMCs were isolated by Ficoll-Histopaque density gradient centrifugation and then cryopreserved in liquid nitrogen vapor phase. Purity and quantity of every magnetically sorted T cell population were checked by analytical flow cytometry. Genomic DNA was isolated from every sorted fraction and measured by UV absorbance on a Nanodrop 2000c.

Recombination joined TRBV9 with TRBJ2-7, with no D gene named confidently. The receptor was isolated from a woman aged 25 to 39 in good health. The sequenced material came from memory CD8+ T cells sorted from blood. The sample's cell subset or site, from its label and the paper: CD45RO+ cells pooled with CCR7-negative TemRA cells. The DNA is as follows: TGTGCCAGCAGCCCCCCTTCGGGCTACGAGCAGTACTTC. Its protein is CASSPPSGYEQYF.